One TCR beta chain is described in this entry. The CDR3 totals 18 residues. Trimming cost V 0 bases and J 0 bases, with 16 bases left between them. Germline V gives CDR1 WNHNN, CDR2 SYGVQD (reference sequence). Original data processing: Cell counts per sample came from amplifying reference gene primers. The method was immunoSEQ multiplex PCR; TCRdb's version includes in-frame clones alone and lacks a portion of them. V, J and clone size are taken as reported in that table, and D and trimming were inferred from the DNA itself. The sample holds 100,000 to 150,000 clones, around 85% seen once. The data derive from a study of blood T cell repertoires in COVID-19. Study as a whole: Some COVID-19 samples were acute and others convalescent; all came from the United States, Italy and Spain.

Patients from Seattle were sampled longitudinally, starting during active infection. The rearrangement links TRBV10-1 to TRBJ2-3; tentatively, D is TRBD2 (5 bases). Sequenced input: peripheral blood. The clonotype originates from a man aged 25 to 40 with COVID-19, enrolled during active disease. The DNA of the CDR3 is TGCGCCAGCAGTGAGTCGAGGGCCCGCGGGCAGAGCACAGATACGCAGTATTTT. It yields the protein CASSESRARGQSTDTQYF.